The T cell receptor (beta chain) under discussion was sequenced for a study of T cell clonotyping in hematopoietic cell transplantation. On the study more broadly: Cytoreduction preceded collection of pretransplant recipient samples.

Concerning this clone: Antigen unknown.

Study-level findings and limits: Graft donor and pretransplant recipient Inverse Simpson Index values predicted broader posttransplant TCR diversity.

V lost 4 bases, J lost 2 bases, and 11 bases lay in between. The germline gives CDR1 SGHAT, CDR2 FQNNGV. The CDR3 is 14 residues long. The time point denotes: recipient sample about 28 days before transplant, after cytoreduction. Using immunoSEQ multiplex PCR, the repertoire was profiled, and TCRdb retains in-frame clones only, with some absent. The repertoire consists of 20,000 to 30,000 clones, with roughly 88% occurring once and the leading ten covering 24%. The receptor was derived from a woman in her sixties with acute myeloid leukemia. Some clones in this sample may be carry-over from other donors' samples. The V and J genes are TRBV11-2 and TRBJ1-1; the D gene is possibly TRBD1 (6 bases). The sample in question was peripheral blood mononuclear cells, obtained before stem cell transplant. The CDR3 sequence: CASSSQGPNTEAFF. As DNA, the CDR3 is TGTGCCAGCAGCTCACAGGGCCCAAACACTGAAGCTTTCTTT.